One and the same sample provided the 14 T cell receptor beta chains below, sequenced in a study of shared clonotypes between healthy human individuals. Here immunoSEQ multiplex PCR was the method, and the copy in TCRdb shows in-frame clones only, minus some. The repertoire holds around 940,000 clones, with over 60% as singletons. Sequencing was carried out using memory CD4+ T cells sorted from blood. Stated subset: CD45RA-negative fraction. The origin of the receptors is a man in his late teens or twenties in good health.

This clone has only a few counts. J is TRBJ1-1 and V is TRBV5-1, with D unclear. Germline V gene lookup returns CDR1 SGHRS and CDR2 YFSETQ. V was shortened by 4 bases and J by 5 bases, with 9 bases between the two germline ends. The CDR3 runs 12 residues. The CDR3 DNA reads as TGCGCCAGCAGCATGGAAGGGACTGAAGCTTTCTTT. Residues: CASSMEGTEAFF. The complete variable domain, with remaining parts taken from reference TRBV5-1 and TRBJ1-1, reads KAGVTQTPRYLIKTRGQQVTLSCSPISGHRSVSWYQQTPGQGLQFLFEYFSETQRNKGNFPGRFSGRQFSNSRSEMNVSTLELGDSALYLCASSMEGTEAFFGQGTRLTVV.

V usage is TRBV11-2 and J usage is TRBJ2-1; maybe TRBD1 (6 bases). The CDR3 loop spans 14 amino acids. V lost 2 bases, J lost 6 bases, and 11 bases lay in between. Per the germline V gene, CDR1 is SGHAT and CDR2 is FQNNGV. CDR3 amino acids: CASSLNRAVNEQFF. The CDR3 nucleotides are TGTGCCAGCAGCTTAAACAGGGCGGTCAATGAGCAGTTCTTC.

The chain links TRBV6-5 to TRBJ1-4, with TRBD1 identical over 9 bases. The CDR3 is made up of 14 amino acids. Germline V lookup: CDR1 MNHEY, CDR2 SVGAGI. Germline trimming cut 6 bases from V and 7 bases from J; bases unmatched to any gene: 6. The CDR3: CASRYRGLGEKLFF. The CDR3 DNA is TGTGCCAGCAGATACAGGGGGCTCGGTGAAAAACTGTTTTTT.

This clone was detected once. CDR3 sequence: CAWSPPGGLAAHNEQFF. The CDR3 nucleotides are TGTGCCTGGAGCCCCCCTGGGGGACTAGCGGCCCACAATGAGCAGTTCTTC. V is TRBV30 and J is TRBJ2-1; the match to TRBD2 covers 11 bases. This CDR3 contains 17 residues. Germline CDR1 GTSNPN, CDR2 SVGIG (reference sequence). J lost 5 bases, V lost 3 bases, and 12 bases had no gene match.

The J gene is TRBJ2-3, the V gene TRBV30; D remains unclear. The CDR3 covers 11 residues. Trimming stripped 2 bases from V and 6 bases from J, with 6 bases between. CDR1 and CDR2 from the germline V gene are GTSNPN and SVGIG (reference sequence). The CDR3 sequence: CAWSPKDTQYF. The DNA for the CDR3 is TGTGCCTGGAGTCCGAAGGATACGCAGTATTTT.

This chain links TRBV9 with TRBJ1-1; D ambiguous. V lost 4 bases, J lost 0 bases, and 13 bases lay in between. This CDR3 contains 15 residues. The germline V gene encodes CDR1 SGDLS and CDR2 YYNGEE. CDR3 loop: CASSPHPGLNTEAFF. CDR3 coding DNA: TGTGCCAGCAGCCCTCACCCAGGTCTGAACACTGAAGCTTTCTTT. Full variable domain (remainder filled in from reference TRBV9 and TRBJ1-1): DSGVTQTPKHLITATGQRVTLRCSPRSGDLSVYWYQQSLDQGLQFLIQYYNGEERAKGNILERFSAQQFPDLHSELNLSSLELGDSALYFCASSPHPGLNTEAFFGQGTRLTVV.

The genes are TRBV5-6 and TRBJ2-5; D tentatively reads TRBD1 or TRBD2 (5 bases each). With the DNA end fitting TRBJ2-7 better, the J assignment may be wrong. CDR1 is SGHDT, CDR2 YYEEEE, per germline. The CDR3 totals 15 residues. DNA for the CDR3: TGTGCCAGCAGCTTCATCGACCGGGACGGCGGCGAGCAGTACTTC. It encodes CASSFIDRDGGEQYF.

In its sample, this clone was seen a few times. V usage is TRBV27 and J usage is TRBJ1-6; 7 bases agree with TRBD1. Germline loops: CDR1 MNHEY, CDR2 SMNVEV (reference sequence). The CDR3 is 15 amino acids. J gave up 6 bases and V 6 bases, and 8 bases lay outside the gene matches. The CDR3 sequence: CASSLGGTVNSPLHF. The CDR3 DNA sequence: TGTGCCAGCAGCTTGGGTGGGACAGTTAATTCACCCCTCCACTTT.

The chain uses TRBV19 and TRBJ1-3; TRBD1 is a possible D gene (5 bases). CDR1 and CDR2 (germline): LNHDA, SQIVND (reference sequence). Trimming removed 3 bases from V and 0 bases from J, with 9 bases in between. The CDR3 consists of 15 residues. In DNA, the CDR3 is TGTGCCAGTAGTATTCACACAGGCTCTGGAAACACCATATATTTT. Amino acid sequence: CASSIHTGSGNTIYF. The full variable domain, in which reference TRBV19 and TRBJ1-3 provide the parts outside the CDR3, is DGGITQSPKYLFRKEGQNVTLSCEQNLNHDAMYWYRQDPGQGLRLIYYSQIVNDFQKGDIAEGYSVSREKKESFPLTVTSAQKNPTAFYLCASSIHTGSGNTIYFGEGSWLTVV.

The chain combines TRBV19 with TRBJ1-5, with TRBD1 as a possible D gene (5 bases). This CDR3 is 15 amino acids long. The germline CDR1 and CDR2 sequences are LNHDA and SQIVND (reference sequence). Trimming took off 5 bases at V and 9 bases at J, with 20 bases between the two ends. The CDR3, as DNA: TGTGCCAGTAGTTTGGGGACGGTTATTCTTCGGCCCCAGCATTTT. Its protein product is CASSLGTVILRPQHF.

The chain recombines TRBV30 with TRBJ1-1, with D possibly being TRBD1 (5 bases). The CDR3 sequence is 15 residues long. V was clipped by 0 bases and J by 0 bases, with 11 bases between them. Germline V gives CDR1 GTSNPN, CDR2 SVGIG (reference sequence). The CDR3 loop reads CAWSVSGTMNTEAFF. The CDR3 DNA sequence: TGTGCCTGGAGTGTGTCCGGGACCATGAACACTGAAGCTTTCTTT.

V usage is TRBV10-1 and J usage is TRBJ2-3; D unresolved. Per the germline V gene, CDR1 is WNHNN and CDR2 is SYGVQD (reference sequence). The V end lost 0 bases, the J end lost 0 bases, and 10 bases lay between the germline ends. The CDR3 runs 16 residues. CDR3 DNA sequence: TGCGCCAGCAGTGAGTCGGGGAAGCCTAGCACAGATACGCAGTATTTT. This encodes CASSESGKPSTDTQYF.

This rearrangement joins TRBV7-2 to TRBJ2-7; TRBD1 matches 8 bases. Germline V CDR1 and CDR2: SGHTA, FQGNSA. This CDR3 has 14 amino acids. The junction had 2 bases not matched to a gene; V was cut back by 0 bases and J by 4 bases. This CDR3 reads CASSLAGQAYEQYF. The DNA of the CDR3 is TGTGCCAGCAGCTTAGCGGGACAGGCGTACGAGCAGTACTTC.

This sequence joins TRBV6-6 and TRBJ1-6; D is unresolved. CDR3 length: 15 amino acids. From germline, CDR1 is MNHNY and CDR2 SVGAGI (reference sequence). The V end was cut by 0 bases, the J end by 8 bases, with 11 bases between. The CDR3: CASSYSQTFHSPLHF. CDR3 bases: TGTGCCAGCAGTTACTCGCAGACGTTCCATTCACCCCTCCACTTT.